This entry is about one T cell receptor (beta chain). What this receptor recognizes is not known. No much larger clone exists at a distance of one base, and base qualities are not known. This sample is part of a study of T cells in narcolepsy (dated by TCRdb to the late 2010s). A note on the overall study: Patients with narcolepsy type 1 or type 2 (NT1, NT2) and healthy control donors were enrolled in the study. Autoreactive T cells targeting hypocretin neuron self-antigens (hypocretin, TRIB2) were sought in narcolepsy patients, and TCR Vbeta sequencing was used to track clonotypes in blood and CSF. The full study reports these points: Numbers of sequenced blood memory CD4+ clonotypes were comparable, averaging about 39,494 in patients and over 30,000 in controls. No sequences matching autoreactive T cell clones were present in some of the blood memory CD4+ repertoires from patients and controls. Plots that compared CSF and blood CD4+ T cell clonotypes from the same patient highlighted HCRT-specific and TRIB2-specific autoreactive clonotypes. According to the report, autoreactive clonotypes were detected serially in the blood of the same patients and of different patients, but not in healthy controls.

CDR1 MNHNS and CDR2 SASEGT were looked up in the germline V gene. Including the terminal cysteine and phenylalanine, the CDR3 comprises 13 residues. The sequence is cut down to CDR3 DNA, 39 bases in frame from base 1. Cut back by 6 bases and 6 bases, the V and J ends lie 14 bases apart. Library preparation was by the immunoSEQ multiplex PCR assay. Drawn from immuneACCESS, this table holds only the in-frame rearrangements with V and J called that TCRdb kept. Clones are partly lost; checked studies trace under half to an unresolved V gene and leave the rest unexplained. The sample profile shows more than 20,000 clones; about 91% of them were found once. The ten largest clones represent approximately 1.2% of the sample. Memory CD4+ T cells were sorted ex vivo from peripheral blood of narcolepsy patients and healthy controls for TCR Vbeta sequencing.

This sequence was found in a human donor with narcolepsy. Sequencing used CD45RA- memory CD4+ T cells from PBMCs. The sample's cell subset or site label, in plain terms: memory T cells sorted ex vivo from peripheral blood. The chain is made from TRBV6-1 and TRBJ1-2; 5 matching bases give a weak D call of TRBD1. CDR3 reads: CASRDSGTHGYTF. The sequenced DNA is TGTGCCAGCAGAGACTCCGGGACGCATGGCTACACCTTC.